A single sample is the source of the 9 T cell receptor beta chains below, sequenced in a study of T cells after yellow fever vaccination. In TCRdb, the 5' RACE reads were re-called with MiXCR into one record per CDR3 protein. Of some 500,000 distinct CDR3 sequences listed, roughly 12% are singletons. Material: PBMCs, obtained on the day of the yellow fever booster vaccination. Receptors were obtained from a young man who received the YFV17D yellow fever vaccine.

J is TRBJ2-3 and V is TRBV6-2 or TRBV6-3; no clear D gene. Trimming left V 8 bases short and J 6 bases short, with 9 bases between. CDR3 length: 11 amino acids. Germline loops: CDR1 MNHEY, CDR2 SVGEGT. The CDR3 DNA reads TGTGCCAGCGGCTTGGGGGATACGCAGTATTTT. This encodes CASGLGDTQYF.

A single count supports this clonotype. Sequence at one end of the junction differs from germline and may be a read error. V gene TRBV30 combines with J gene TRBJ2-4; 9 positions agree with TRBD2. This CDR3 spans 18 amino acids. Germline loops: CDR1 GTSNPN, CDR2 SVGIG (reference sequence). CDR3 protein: CAWSAGLAKGLAKNIQSF. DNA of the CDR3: TGTGCCTGGAGCGCGGGACTAGCCAAAGGGCTAGCCAAAAACATTCAGTCCTTC.

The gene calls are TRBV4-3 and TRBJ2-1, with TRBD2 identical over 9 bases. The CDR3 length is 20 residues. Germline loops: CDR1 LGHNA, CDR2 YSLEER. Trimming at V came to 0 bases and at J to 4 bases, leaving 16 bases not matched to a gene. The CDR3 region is CASSQDTIGGSGRKYNEQFF. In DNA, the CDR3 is TGCGCCAGCAGCCAAGATACGATTGGGGGTAGCGGGAGAAAATACAATGAGCAGTTCTTC.

CDR3 residues: CASRNTLDQPQHF. Written as DNA, the CDR3 is TGTGCCAGCAGAAATACCTTGGACCAGCCCCAGCATTTT. The V and J genes are TRBV6-2 or TRBV6-3 and TRBJ1-5; D not resolved. There are 13 residues in the CDR3. Trimming pared 6 bases from V and 7 bases from J, leaving 13 bases between. CDR1 and CDR2 (germline): MNHEY, SVGEGT.

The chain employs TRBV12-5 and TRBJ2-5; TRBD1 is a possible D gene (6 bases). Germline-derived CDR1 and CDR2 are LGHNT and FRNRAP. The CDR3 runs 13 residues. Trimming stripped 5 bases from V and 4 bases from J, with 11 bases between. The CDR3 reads CASGTQGRETQYF. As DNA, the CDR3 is TGTGCTAGTGGTACACAGGGAAGAGAGACCCAGTACTTC.

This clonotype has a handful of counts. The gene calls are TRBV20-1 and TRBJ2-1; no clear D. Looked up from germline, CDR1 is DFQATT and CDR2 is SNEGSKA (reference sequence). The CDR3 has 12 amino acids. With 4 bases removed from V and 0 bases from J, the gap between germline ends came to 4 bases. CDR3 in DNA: TGCAGTGCTATACCCTCCTACAATGAGCAGTTCTTC. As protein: CSAIPSYNEQFF.

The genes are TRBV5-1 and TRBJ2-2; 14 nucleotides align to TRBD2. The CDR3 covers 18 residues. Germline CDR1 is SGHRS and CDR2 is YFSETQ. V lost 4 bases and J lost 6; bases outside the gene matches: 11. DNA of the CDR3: TGCGCCAGCAGCCCGGGACTAGCGGGAGTTCGGACCCCCGGGGAGCTGTTTTTT. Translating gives CASSPGLAGVRTPGELFF.

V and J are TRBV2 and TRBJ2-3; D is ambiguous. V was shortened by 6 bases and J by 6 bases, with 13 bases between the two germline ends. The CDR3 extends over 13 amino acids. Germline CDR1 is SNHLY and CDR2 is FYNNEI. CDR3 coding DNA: TGTGCCAGCAGGCCTTTCTTGTGGGATACGCAGTATTTT. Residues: CASRPFLWDTQYF.

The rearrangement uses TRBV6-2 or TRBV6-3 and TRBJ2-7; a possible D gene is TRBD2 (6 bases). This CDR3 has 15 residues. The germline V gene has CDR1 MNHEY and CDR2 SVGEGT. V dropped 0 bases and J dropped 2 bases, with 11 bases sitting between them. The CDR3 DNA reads TGTGCCAGCAGTTACTCATCGGGACTCCCCTACGAGCAGTACTTC. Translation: CASSYSSGLPYEQYF.